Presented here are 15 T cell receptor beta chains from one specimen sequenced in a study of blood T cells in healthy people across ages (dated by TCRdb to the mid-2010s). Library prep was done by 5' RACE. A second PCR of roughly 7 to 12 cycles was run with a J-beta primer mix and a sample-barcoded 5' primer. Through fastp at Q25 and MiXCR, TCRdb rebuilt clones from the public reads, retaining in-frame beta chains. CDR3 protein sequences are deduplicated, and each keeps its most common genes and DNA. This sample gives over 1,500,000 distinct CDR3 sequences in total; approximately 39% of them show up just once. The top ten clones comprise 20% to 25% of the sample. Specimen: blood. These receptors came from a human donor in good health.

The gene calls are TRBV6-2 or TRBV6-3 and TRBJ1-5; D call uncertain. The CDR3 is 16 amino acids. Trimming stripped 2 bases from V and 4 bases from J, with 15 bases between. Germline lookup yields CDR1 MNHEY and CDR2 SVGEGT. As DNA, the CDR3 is TGTGCCAGCAGTTACGAGGTGCAGGCTGGGAATCAGCCCCAGCATTTT. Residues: CASSYEVQAGNQPQHF.

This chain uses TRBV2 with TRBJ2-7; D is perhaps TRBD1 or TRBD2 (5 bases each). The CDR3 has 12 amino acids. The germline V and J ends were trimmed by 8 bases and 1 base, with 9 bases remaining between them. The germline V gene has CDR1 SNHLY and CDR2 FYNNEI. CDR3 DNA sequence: TGTGCCAGCGGGGACCATTCCTACGAGCAGTACTTC. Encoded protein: CASGDHSYEQYF.

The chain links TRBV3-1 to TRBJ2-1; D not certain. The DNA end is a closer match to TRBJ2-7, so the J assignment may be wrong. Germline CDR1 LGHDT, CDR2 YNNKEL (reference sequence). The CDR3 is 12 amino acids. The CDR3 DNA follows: TGTGCCAGCAGCCTACCGAGCATTGAGCAGTACTTC. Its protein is CASSLPSIEQYF.

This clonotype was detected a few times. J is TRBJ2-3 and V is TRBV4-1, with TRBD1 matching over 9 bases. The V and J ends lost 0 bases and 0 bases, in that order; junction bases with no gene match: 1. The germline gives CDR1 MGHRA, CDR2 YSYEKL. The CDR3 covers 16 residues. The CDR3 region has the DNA TGCGCCAGCAGCCAAGATGGGACAGGGAGCACAGATACGCAGTATTTT. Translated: CASSQDGTGSTDTQYF.

The CDR3 loop is CSVPGQNTDTQYF. The CDR3, as DNA: TGCAGCGTACCGGGACAGAACACAGATACGCAGTATTTT. This rearrangement joins TRBV29-1 to TRBJ2-3; 7 bases align to TRBD1. CDR1 and CDR2 from the germline V gene are SQVTM and ANQGSEA. CDR3 length: 13 residues. V trimming: 6 bases; J trimming: 2 bases; junction bases outside the gene matches: 5.

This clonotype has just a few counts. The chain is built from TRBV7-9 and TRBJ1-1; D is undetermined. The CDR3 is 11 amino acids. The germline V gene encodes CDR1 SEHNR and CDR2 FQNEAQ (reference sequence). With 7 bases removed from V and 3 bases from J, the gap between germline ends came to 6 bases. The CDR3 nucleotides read TGTGCCAGCACCACACACACTGAAGCTTTCTTT. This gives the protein CASTTHTEAFF.

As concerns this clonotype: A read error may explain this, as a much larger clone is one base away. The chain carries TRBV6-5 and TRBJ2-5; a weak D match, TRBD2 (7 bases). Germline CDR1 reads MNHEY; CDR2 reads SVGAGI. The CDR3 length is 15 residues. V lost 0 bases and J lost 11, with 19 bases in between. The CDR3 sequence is CASSYSGGAINEQYF. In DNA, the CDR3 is TGTGCCAGCAGTTACTCGGGGGGGGCCATAAATGAGCAGTACTTC.

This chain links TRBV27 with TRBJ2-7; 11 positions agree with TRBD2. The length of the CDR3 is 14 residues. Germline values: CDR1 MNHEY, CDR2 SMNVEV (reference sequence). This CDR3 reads CFPLTSGVFYEQYF. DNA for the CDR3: TGTTTCCCCCTGACTAGCGGGGTGTTCTACGAGCAGTACTTC.

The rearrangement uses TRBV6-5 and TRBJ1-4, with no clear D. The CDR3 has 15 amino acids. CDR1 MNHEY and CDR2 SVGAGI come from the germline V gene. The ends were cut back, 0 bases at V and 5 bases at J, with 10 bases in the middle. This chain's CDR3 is CASSYSYSPNEKLFF. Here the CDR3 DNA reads TGTGCCAGCAGTTACTCTTACAGTCCGAATGAAAAACTGTTTTTT.

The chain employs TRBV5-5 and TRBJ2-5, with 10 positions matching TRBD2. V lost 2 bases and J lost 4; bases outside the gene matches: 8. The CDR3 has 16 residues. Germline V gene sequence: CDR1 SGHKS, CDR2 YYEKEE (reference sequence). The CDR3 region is CASSLSGGVMRETQYF. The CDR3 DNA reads TGTGCCAGCAGCTTAAGCGGGGGGGTTATGCGAGAGACCCAGTACTTC. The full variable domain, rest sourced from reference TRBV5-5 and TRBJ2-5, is DAGVTQSPTHLIKTRGQQVTLRCSPISGHKSVSWYQQVLGQGPQFIFQYYEKEERGRGNFPDRFSARQFPNYSSELNVNALLLGDSALYLCASSLSGGVMRETQYFGPGTRLLVL.

The CDR3 loop reads CASIFQDTYEQYF. The CDR3 DNA sequence: TGTGCTAGTATTTTCCAGGACACCTACGAGCAGTACTTC. The J gene is TRBJ2-7, the V gene TRBV12-5; TRBD1 might be the D (5 bases). The V gene's germline CDR1 is LGHNT and CDR2 FRNRAP. V lost 8 bases to trimming and J lost 2 bases, with 13 bases between them. This CDR3 is 13 amino acids long.

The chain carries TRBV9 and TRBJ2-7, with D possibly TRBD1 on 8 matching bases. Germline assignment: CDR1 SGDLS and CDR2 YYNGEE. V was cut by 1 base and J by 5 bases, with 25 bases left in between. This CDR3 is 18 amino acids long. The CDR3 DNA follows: TGTGCCAGCAGCGTAAGCCCGGGGGGAGACAGGGGCGGCCACGAGCAGTACTTC. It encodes CASSVSPGGDRGGHEQYF.

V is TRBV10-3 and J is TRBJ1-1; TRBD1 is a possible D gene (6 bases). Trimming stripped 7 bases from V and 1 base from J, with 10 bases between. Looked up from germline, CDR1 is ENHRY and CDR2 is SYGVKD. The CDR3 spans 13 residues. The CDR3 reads CAITLDRNTEAFF. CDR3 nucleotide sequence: TGTGCCATCACCCTGGACAGGAACACTGAAGCTTTCTTT.

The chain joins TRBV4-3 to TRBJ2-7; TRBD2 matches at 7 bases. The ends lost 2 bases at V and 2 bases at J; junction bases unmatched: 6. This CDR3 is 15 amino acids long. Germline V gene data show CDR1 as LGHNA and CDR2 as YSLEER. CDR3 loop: CASSQLAGLTYEQYF. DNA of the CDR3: TGCGCCAGCAGCCAATTAGCGGGCCTAACCTACGAGCAGTACTTC.

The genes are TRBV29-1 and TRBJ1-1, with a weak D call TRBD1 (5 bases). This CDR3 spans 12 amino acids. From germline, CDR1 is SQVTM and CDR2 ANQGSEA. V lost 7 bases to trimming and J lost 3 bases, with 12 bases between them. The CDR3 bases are TGCAGCGGTACCCAGGGAGACACTGAAGCTTTCTTT. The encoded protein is CSGTQGDTEAFF.